The T cell receptor (beta chain) described here comes from a study of T cell responses to AZD1222 COVID-19 vaccine. Study-level information: Second doses at about 4 or about 12 weeks were pooled. Overall study findings and caveats: Two AZD1222 doses significantly raised spike-specific TCR breadth and depth over controls. No day 14 peak samples; only post-peak repertoires were characterized. Within unmutated variant regions lay the reported targets of nearly half of spike-specific TCRs.

Clones were read by immunoSEQ multiplex PCR, and TCRdb kept only the in-frame ones, dropping some. The sample has 54,000 or so clones, around 89% seen once. V was shortened by 5 bases and J by 6 bases, with 11 bases between the two germline ends. CDR1 MNHEY and CDR2 SMNVEV come from the germline V gene (reference sequence). This CDR3 is 12 amino acids long. On this clone itself: The antigen is unknown.

This chain uses TRBV27 with TRBJ2-7; D is uncertain. The sample in question was peripheral blood, obtained on day 0 of AZD1222 vaccination. The clonotype was recovered from an adult in good health. CDR3 sequence (DNA): TGTGCCAGCAGTGGATACATGGGCGAGCAGTACTTC. It specifies CASSGYMGEQYF.